These 20 T cell receptor beta chains originate from one sample sequenced in a study of CXCR3-negative and CXCR3-positive naive CD8 T cells. UMI-labeled 5' RACE TRB cDNA libraries were prepared from the cells. TCRdb re-called the 5' RACE reads and shows each CDR3 protein once, DNA omitted. The sample features 100,000 or so distinct CDR3 sequences, with around 1.5% in its top ten. Sequencing input: naive CXCR3- CD8+ T cells from blood. Regarding subset: CD45RO-CCR7+CD27+CD95- naive CD8+ T cells lacking CXCR3 (TNR3-). These receptor sequences come from a human donor in good health. Some clones in this sample may be carry-over from other donors' samples.

The CDR3 spells CASSFFSFGGELFF. The chain combines TRBV5-1 with TRBJ2-2. Germline V CDR1 and CDR2: SGHRS, YFSETQ. The CDR3 length is 14 residues.

This chain connects TRBV12-3 or TRBV12-4 to TRBJ2-1; TCRdb selects TRBD2, and the lack of DNA leaves this call unchecked. CDR3 length equals 17 residues. The CDR3 region is CASSPFPSGGLYNEQFF.

CDR3 residues: CASRAELYNEQFF. The chain uses TRBV6-5 and TRBJ2-1. Germline assignment: CDR1 MNHEY and CDR2 SVGAGI. The CDR3 spans 13 residues.

The chain has TRBV4-3 and TRBJ2-5; TCRdb returns TRBD1, unconfirmable since there is no DNA. Per the germline V gene, CDR1 is LGHNA and CDR2 is YSLEER. The CDR3 contains 15 residues. This CDR3 reads CASSQGTGVTETQYF.

This chain links TRBV5-1 with TRBJ2-1. This CDR3 is 17 amino acids long. Per the germline V gene, CDR1 is SGHRS and CDR2 is YFSETQ. CDR3: CASSPQEVAGSYNEQLF.

The chain's CDR3 is CASSLGTNLAFSEQYF. V usage is TRBV7-9 and J usage is TRBJ2-7; TCRdb reports TRBD2, a call that lacks DNA to check it against. This CDR3 contains 16 residues. Germline V gene sequence: CDR1 SEHNR, CDR2 FQNEAQ (reference sequence).

The V and J genes are TRBV29-1 and TRBJ2-2; the D call from TCRdb, TRBD1, cannot be confirmed without DNA. The germline V gene encodes CDR1 SQVTM and CDR2 ANQGSEA. The CDR3 loop spans 18 amino acids. CDR3 region: CSAEGGTGTFRGTGELFF.

V gene TRBV5-1 combines with J gene TRBJ1-1. CDR1 is SGHRS and CDR2 is YFSETQ in the germline V gene. The CDR3 extends over 13 amino acids. The CDR3 region is CASSLDGQPEAFF.

This chain joins TRBV10-2 and TRBJ2-1; the TCRdb D gene call, TRBD1, has no DNA to confirm it. CDR3 size: 17 residues. Germline CDR1 and CDR2: WSHSY and SAAADI. The CDR3 is CASSESRGRGSYNEQFF.

The chain couples TRBV27 to TRBJ2-7; TCRdb gives TRBD2 as the D gene, but with no DNA this cannot be confirmed. Germline loops: CDR1 MNHEY, CDR2 SMNVEV (reference sequence). This CDR3 has 14 residues. This chain's CDR3 is CASGYGIQAYEQYF.

The chain carries TRBV29-1 and TRBJ2-4; there is no DNA to check the TCRdb D call of TRBD1. This CDR3 is 13 amino acids long. Germline loops: CDR1 SQVTM, CDR2 ANQGSEA. The CDR3 region is CSVDAGAGNIQYF.

The gene calls are TRBV5-1 and TRBJ2-3; lacking DNA, the TRBD2 call made by TCRdb goes unchecked. Germline V gene sequence: CDR1 SGHRS, CDR2 YFSETQ. This CDR3 region has 17 residues. The chain's CDR3 is CASSLDLSGTVTDTQHF.

The chain combines TRBV19 with TRBJ2-7; TCRdb proposes TRBD1, but this gene call is untestable without DNA. Looked up from germline, CDR1 is LNHDA and CDR2 is SQIVND (reference sequence). CDR3 length equals 13 residues. The CDR3 sequence: CASSWDIRGEQYF.

The CDR3 sequence is CASSQDRQGSLEAFF. This chain links TRBV4-3 with TRBJ1-1; there is no DNA to check the TCRdb D call of TRBD1. Germline CDR1 is LGHNA and CDR2 is YSLEER. This CDR3 is built from 15 residues.

The chain has TRBV10-3 and TRBJ2-2; the TCRdb D gene call, TRBD1, has no DNA to confirm it. The CDR3 is 16 amino acids. Looked up from germline, CDR1 is ENHRY and CDR2 is SYGVKD. The CDR3 spells CAISELWTGNTGELFF.

The rearrangement links TRBV27 to TRBJ2-3; TCRdb proposes TRBD1, but this gene call is untestable without DNA. This CDR3 comprises 21 residues. CDR1 and CDR2 from the germline V gene are MNHEY and SMNVEV (reference sequence). CDR3 protein: CASILGQGTFKPLILADTQYF.

V is TRBV7-6 and J is TRBJ2-7; with no DNA, the TCRdb D assignment of TRBD1 cannot be verified. CDR1 is SGHVS and CDR2 is FNYEAQ in the germline V gene. The CDR3 totals 13 residues. This CDR3 reads CASSLRDSYEQYF.

The chain links TRBV12-3 or TRBV12-4 to TRBJ2-1. The CDR3 runs 14 residues. The CDR3 is CASSLSSQYNEQFF.

V gene TRBV5-4 combines with J gene TRBJ2-1; TCRdb reports TRBD1, a call that lacks DNA to check it against. This CDR3 comprises 16 residues. From germline, CDR1 is SGHNT and CDR2 YYREEE (reference sequence). The CDR3 reads CASSRLGQGISNEQFF.

V gene TRBV25-1 combines with J gene TRBJ2-1; there is no DNA to check the TCRdb D call of TRBD2. CDR1 is MGHDK and CDR2 is SYGVNS in the germline V gene. This CDR3 spans 15 amino acids. The CDR3 is CASSEGGMTYNEQFF.